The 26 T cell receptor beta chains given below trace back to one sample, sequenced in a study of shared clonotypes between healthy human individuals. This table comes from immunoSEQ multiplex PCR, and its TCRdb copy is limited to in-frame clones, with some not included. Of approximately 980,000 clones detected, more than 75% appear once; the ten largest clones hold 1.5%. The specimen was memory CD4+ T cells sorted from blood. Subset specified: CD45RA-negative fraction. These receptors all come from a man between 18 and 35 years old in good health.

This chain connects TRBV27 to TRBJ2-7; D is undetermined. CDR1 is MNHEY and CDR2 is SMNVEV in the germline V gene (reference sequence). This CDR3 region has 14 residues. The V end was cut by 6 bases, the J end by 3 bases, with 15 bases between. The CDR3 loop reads CASSLTRSGYEQYF. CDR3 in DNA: TGTGCCAGCAGCCTGACACGGTCTGGCTACGAGCAGTACTTC.

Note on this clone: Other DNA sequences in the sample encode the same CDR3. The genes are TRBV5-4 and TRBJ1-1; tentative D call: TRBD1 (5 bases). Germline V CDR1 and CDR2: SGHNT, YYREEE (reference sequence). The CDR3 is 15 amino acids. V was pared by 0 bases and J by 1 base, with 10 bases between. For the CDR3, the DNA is TGTGCCAGCAGCTTGGCCGGAAGGGGGAACACTGAAGCTTTCTTT. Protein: CASSLAGRGNTEAFF.

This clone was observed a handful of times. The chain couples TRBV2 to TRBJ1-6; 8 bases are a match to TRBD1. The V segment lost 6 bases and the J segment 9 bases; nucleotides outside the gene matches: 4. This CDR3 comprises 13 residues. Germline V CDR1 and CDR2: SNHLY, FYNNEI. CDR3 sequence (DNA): TGTGCCAGCAGAGAGACAGGGGTTTCACCCCTCCACTTT. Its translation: CASRETGVSPLHF.

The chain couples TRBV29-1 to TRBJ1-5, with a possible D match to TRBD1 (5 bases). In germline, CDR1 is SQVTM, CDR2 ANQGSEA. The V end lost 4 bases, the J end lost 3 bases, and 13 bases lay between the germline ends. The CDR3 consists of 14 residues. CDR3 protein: CSVVGGGLNQPQHF. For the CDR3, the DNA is TGCAGCGTTGTGGGGGGGGGACTCAATCAGCCCCAGCATTTT.

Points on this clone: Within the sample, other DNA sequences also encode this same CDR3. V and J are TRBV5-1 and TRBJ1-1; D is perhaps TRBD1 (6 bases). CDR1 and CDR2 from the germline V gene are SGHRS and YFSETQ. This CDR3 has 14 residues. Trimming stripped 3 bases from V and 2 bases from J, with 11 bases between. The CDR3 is CASSSGQLNTEAFF. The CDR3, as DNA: TGCGCCAGCAGCTCCGGACAGTTAAACACTGAAGCTTTCTTT.

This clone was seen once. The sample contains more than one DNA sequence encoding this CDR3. The CDR3 nucleotides are TGTGCCAGCTCACCATCGGGCACAGATACGCAGTATTTT. It codes for CASSPSGTDTQYF. The chain combines TRBV18 with TRBJ2-3, with unresolved D. Trimming left V 2 bases short and J 1 base short, with 4 bases between. The CDR3 loop spans 13 amino acids. The germline V gene has CDR1 KGHSH and CDR2 LQKENI.

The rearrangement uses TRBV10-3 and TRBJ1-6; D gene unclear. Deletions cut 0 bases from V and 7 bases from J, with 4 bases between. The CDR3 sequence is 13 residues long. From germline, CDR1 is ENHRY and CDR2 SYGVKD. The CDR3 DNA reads TGTGCCATCAGTGAGTCAGCGAATTCACCCCTCCACTTT. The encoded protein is CAISESANSPLHF.

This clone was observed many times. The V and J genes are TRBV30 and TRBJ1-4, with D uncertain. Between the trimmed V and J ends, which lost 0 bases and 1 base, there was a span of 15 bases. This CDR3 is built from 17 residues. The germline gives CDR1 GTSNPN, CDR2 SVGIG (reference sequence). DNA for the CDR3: TGTGCCTGGAGTGTAGGATCCCACGTAAGAACTAATGAAAAACTGTTTTTT. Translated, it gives CAWSVGSHVRTNEKLFF.

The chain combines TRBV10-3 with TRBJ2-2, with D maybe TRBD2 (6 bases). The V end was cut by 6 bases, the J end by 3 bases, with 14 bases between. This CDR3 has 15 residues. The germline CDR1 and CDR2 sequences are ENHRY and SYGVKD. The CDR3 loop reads CAISRDSTDTGELFF. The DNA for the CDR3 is TGTGCCATCAGCCGGGACTCCACGGACACCGGGGAGCTGTTTTTT.

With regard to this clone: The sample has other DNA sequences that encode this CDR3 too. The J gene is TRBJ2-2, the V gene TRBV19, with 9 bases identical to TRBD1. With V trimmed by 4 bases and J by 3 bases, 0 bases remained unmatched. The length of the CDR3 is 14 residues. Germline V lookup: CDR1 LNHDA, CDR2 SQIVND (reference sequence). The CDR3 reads CASSRQGDTGELFF. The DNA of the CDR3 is TGTGCCAGTAGTAGACAGGGGGACACCGGGGAGCTGTTTTTT.

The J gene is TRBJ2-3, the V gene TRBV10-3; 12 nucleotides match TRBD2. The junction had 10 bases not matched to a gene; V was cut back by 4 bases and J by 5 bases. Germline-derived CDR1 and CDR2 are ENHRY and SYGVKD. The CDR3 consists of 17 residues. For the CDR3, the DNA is TGTGCCATCAGTGGGTTAAACCTAGCGGGAGGGAGAGATACGCAGTATTTT. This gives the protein CAISGLNLAGGRDTQYF.

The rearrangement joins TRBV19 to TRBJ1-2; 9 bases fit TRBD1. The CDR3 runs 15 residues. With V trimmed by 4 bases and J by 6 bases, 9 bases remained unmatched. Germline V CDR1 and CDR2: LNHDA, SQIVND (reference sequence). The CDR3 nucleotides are TGTGCCAGTAGTACCCGGGACAGGGTCACCCATGGCTACACCTTC. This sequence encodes CASSTRDRVTHGYTF.

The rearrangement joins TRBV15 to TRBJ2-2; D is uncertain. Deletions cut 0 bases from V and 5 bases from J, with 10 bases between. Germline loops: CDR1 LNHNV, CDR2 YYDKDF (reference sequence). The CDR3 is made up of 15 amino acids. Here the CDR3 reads CATSREGSRTGELFF. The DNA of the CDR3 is TGTGCCACCAGCAGAGAAGGTAGCAGGACCGGGGAGCTGTTTTTT.

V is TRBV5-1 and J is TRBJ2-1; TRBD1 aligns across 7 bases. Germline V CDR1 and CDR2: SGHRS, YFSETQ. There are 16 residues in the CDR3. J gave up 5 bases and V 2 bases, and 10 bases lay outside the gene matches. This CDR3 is CASSFLRDSFDNEQFF. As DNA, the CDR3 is TGCGCCAGCAGCTTTCTCCGGGACAGCTTTGACAATGAGCAGTTCTTC.

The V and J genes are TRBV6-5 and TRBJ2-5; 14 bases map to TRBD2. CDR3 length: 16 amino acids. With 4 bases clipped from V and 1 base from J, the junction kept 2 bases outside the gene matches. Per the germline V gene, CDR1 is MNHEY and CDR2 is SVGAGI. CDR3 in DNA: TGTGCCAGCAGTTTCGGACTAGCGGGGGGCCAAGAGACCCAGTACTTC. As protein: CASSFGLAGGQETQYF.

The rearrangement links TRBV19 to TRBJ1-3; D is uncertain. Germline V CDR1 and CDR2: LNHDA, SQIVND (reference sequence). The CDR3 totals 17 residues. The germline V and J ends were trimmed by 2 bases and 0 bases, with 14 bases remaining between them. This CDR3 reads CASSIPISGASGNTIYF. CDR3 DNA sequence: TGTGCCAGTAGTATACCAATCTCAGGAGCCTCTGGAAACACCATATATTTT. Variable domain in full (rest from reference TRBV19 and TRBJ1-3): DGGITQSPKYLFRKEGQNVTLSCEQNLNHDAMYWYRQDPGQGLRLIYYSQIVNDFQKGDIAEGYSVSREKKESFPLTVTSAQKNPTAFYLCASSIPISGASGNTIYFGEGSWLTVV.

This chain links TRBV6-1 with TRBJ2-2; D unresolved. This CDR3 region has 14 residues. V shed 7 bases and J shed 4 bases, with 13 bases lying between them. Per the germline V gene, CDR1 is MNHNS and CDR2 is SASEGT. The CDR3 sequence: CASTFQRSTGELFF. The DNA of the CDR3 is TGTGCCAGCACTTTCCAGAGGTCCACCGGGGAGCTGTTTTTT.

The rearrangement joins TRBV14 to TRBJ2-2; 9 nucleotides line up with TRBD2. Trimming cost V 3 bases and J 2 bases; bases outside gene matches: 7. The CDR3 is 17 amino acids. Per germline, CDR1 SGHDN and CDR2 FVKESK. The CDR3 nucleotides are TGTGCCAGCAGCCACGGAGGCCTAGCGGGAAACACCGGGGAGCTGTTTTTT. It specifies CASSHGGLAGNTGELFF.

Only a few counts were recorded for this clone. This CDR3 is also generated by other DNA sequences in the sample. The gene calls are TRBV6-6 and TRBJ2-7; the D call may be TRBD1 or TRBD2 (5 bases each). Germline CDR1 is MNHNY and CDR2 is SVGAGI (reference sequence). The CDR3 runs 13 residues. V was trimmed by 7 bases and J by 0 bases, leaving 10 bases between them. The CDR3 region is CASTRGGSYEQYF. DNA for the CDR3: TGTGCCAGCACCCGTGGGGGCTCCTACGAGCAGTACTTC.

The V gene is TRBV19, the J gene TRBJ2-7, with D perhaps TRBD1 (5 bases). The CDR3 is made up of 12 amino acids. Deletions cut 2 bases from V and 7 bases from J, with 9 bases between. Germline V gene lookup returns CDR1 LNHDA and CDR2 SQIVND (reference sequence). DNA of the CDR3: TGTGCCAGTAGTATAAGGCAGGGAGAGCAGTACTTC. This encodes CASSIRQGEQYF.

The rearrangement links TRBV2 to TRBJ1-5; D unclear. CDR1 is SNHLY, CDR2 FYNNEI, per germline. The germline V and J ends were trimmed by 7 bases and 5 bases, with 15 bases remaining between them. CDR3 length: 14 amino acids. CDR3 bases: TGTGCCAGCAACAAGGGCGGTTTGGATCAGCCCCAGCATTTT. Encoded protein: CASNKGGLDQPQHF.

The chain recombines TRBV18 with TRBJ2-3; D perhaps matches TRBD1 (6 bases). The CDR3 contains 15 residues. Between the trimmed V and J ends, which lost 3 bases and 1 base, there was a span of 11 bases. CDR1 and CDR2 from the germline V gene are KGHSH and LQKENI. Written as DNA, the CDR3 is TGTGCCAGCTCACCGAACAGGGACGGCACAGATACGCAGTATTTT. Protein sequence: CASSPNRDGTDTQYF.

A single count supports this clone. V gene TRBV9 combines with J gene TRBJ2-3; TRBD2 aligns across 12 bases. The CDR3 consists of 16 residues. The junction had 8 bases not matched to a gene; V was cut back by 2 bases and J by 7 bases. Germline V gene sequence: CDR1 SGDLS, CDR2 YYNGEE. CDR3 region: CASSVGTSGLGNTQYF. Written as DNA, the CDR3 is TGTGCCAGCAGCGTTGGGACTAGCGGGCTGGGGAATACGCAGTATTTT.

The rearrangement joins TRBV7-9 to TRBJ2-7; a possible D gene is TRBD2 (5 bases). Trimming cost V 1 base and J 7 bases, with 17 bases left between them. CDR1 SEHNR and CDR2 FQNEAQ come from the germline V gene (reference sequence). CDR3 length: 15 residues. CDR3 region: CASSLEDGLLGEQYF. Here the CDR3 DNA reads TGTGCCAGCAGCTTAGAGGATGGACTCCTGGGGGAGCAGTACTTC.

The chain's CDR3 is CASSLATGRYGYTF. The CDR3 region has the DNA TGTGCCAGCAGTTTAGCGACAGGGAGGTATGGCTACACCTTC. The chain links TRBV28 to TRBJ1-2; TRBD1 matches 7 bases. The CDR3 sequence is 14 residues long. After removal of 2 bases from V and 5 bases from J, the junction contained 5 bases not matched to a gene. The germline gives CDR1 MDHEN, CDR2 SYDVKM.

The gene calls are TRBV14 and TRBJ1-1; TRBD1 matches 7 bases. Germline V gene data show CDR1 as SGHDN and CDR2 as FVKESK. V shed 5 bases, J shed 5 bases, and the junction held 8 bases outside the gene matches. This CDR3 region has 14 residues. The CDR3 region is CASSSQGGLTEAFF. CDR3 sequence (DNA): TGTGCCAGCAGCTCGCAGGGGGGACTAACTGAAGCTTTCTTT.